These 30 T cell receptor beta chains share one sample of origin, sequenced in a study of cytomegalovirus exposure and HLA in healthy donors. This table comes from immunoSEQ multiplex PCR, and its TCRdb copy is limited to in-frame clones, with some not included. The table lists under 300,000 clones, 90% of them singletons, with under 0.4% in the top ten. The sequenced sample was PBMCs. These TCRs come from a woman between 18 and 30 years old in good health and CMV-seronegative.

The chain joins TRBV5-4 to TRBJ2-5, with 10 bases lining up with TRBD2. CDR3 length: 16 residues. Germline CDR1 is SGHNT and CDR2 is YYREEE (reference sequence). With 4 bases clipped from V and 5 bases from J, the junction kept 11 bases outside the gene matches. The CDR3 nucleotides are TGTGCCAGCAGCCTGTTTCTAGCGGGGGTTGTGGAGACCCAGTACTTC. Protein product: CASSLFLAGVVETQYF.

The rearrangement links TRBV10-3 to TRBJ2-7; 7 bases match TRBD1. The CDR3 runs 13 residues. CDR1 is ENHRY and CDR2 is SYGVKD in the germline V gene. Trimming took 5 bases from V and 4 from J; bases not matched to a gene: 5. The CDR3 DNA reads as TGTGCCATCAGTCCCGGGACAGAATACGAGCAGTACGTC. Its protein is CAISPGTEYEQYV.

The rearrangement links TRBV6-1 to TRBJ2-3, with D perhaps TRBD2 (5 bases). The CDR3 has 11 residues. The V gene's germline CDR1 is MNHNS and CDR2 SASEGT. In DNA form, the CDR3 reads TGTGCGGGAAGGAGGCAAGATACGCAGTATTTT. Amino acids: CAGRRQDTQYF.

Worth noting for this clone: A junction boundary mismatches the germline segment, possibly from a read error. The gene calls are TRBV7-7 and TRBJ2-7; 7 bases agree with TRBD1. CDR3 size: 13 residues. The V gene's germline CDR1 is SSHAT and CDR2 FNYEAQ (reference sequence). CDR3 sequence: CASSAMGQSEQYF. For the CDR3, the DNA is TGTGCTAGCAGCGCAATGGGACAGAGTGAGCAGTACTTC.

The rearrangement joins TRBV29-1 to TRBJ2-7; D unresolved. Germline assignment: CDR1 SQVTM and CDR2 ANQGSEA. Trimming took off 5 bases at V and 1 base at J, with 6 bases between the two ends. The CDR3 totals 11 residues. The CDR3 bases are TGCAGCGTTCAGGCTTCCTACGAGCAGTACTTC. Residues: CSVQASYEQYF.

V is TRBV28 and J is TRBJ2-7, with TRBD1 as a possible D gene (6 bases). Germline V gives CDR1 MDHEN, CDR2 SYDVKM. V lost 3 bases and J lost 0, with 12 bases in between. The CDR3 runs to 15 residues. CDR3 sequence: CASSLTGPISYEQYF. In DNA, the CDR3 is TGTGCCAGCAGTTTGACAGGCCCGATCTCCTACGAGCAGTACTTC.

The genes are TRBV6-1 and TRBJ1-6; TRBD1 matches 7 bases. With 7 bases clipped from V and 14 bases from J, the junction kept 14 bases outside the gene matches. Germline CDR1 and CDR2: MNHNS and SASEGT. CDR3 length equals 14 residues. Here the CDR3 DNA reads TGTGCCAGCAACCCCCGGGACAGAACCCGGACCCTCCACTTT. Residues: CASNPRDRTRTLHF.

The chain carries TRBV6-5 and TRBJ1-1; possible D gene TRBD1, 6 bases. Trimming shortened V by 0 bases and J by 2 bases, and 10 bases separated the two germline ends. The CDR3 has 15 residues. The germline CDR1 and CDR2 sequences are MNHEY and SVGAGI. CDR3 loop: CASSYSQGLNTEAFF. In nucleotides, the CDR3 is TGTGCCAGCAGTTACTCACAGGGTCTAAACACTGAAGCTTTCTTT.

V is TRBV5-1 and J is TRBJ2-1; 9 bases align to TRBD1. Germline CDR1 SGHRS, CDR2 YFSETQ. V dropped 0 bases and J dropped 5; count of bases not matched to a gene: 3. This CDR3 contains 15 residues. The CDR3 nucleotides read TGCGCCAGCAGCTTGGCGACAGGGGGACACAATGAGCAGTTCTTC. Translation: CASSLATGGHNEQFF. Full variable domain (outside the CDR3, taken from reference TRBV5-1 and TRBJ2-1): KAGVTQTPRYLIKTRGQQVTLSCSPISGHRSVSWYQQTPGQGLQFLFEYFSETQRNKGNFPGRFSGRQFSNSRSEMNVSTLELGDSALYLCASSLATGGHNEQFFGPGTRLTVL.

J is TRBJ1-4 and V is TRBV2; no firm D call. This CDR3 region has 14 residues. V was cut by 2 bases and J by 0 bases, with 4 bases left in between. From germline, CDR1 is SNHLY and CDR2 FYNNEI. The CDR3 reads CASSELATNEKLFF. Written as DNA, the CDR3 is TGTGCCAGCAGTGAACTCGCAACTAATGAAAAACTGTTTTTT. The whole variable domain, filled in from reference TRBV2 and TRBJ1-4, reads EPEVTQTPSHQVTQMGQEVILRCVPISNHLYFYWYRQILGQKVEFLVSFYNNEISEKSEIFDDQFSVERPDGSNFTLKIRSTKLEDSAMYFCASSELATNEKLFFGSGTQLSVL.

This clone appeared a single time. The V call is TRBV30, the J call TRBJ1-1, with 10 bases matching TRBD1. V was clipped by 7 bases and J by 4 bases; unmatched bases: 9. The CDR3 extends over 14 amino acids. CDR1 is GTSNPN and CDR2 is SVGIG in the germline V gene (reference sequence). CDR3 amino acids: CASGTGVGGTEAFF. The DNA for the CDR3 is TGTGCCTCCGGGACAGGGGTGGGTGGCACTGAAGCTTTCTTT.

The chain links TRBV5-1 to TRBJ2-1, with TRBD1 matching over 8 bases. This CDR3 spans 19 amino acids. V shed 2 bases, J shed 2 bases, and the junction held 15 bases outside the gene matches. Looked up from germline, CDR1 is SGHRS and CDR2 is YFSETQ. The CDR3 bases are TGCGCCAGCAGCTTTTATTACGGAAAGGCGGGACAGGCCTACAATGAGCAGTTCTTC. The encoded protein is CASSFYYGKAGQAYNEQFF.

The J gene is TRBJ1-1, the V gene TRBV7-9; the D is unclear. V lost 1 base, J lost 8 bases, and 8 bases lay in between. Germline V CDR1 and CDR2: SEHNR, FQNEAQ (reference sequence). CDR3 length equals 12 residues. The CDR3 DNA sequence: TGTGCCAGCAGCTTAGATAGAATCGAAGCTTTCTTT. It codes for CASSLDRIEAFF.

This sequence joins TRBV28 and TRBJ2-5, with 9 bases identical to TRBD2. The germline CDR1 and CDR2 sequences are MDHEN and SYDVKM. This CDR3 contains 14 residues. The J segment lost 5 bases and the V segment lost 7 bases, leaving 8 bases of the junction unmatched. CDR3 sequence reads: CASKSLAGEETQYF. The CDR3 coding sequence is TGTGCCAGCAAATCTTTAGCGGGGGAGGAGACCCAGTACTTC.

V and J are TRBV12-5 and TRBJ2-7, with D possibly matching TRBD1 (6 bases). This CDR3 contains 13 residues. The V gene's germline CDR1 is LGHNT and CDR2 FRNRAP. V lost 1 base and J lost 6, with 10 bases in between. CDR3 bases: TGTGCTAGTGGTTTGGGACAGGTAGGCGAGCAGTACGTC. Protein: CASGLGQVGEQYV.

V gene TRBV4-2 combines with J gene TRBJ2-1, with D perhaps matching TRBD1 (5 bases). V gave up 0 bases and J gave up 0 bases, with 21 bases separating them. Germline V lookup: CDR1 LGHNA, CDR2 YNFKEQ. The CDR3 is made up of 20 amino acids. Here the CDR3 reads CASSQEGVQETASSYNEQFF. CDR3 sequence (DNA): TGTGCCAGCAGCCAAGAAGGGGTCCAGGAGACAGCCAGCTCCTACAATGAGCAGTTCTTC.

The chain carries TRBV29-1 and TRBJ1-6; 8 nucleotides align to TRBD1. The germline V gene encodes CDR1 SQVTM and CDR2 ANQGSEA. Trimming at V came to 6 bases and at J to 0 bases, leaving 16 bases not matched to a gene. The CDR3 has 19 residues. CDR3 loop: CSVGPVRDRRSSYNSPLHF. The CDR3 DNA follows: TGCAGCGTGGGCCCGGTCCGGGACAGGAGGAGCTCCTATAATTCACCCCTCCACTTT.

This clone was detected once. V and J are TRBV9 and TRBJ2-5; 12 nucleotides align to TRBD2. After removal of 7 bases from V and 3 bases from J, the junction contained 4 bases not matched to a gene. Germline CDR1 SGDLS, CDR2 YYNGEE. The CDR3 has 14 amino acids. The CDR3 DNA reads TGTGCCAGCCTGACTAGCGGGGGAGAAGAGACCCAGTACTTC. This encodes CASLTSGGEETQYF.

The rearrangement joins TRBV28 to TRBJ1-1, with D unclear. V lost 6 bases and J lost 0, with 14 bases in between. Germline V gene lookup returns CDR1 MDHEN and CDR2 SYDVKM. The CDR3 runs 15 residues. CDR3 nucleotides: TGTGCCAGCAGCCCGCCCCAACTCATGAACACTGAAGCTTTCTTT. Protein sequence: CASSPPQLMNTEAFF.

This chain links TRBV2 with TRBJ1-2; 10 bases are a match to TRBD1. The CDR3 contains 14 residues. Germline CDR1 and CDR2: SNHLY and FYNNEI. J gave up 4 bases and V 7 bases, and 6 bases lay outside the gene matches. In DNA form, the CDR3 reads TGTGCCAGCACCCAGACAGGGGGCGCCTATGGCTACACCTTC. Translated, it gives CASTQTGGAYGYTF.

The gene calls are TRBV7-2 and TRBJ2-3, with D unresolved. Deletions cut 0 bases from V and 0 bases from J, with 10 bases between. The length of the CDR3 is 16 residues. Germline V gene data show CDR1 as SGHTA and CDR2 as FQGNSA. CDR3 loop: CASSLARVPSTDTQYF. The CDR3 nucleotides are TGTGCCAGCAGCTTAGCTAGAGTCCCTAGCACAGATACGCAGTATTTT.

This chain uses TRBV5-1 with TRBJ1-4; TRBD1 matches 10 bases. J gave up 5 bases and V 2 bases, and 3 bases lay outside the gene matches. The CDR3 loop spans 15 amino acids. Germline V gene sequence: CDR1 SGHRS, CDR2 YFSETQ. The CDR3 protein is CASSLTGQGNEKLFF. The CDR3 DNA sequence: TGCGCCAGCAGCTTAACGGGACAGGGGAATGAAAAACTGTTTTTT.

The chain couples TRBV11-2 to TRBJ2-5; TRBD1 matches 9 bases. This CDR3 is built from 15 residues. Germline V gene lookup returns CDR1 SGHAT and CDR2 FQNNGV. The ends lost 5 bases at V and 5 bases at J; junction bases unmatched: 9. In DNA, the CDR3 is TGTGCCAGCAGCCCCTGGGACAGGGTGGAGGAGACCCAGTACTTC. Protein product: CASSPWDRVEETQYF.

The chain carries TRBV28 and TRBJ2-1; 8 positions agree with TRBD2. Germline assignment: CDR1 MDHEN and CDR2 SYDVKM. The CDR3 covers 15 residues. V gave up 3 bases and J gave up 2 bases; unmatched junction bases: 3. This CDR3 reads CASSLAAGAYNEQFF. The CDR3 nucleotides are TGTGCCAGCAGTTTGGCAGCGGGGGCCTACAATGAGCAGTTCTTC.

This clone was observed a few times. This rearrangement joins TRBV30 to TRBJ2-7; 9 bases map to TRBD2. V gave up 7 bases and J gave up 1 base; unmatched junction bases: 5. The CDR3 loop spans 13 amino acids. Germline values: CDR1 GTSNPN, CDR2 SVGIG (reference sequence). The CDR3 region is CASTAGGSYEQYF. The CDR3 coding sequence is TGTGCCTCCACTGCGGGAGGGTCCTACGAGCAGTACTTC.

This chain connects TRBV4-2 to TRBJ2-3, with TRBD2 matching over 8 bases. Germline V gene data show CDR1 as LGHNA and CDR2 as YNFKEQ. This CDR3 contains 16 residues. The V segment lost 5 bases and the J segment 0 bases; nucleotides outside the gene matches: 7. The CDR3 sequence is CASSSVAGPSTDTQYF. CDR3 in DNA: TGTGCCAGCAGCTCAGTAGCGGGACCTAGCACAGATACGCAGTATTTT.

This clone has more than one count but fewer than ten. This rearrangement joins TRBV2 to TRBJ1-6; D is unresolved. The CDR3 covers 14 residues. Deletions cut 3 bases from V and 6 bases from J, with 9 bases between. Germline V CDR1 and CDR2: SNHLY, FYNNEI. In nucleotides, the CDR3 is TGTGCCAGCAGTGAGCCTATTCCTAATTCACCCCTCCACTTT. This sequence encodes CASSEPIPNSPLHF.

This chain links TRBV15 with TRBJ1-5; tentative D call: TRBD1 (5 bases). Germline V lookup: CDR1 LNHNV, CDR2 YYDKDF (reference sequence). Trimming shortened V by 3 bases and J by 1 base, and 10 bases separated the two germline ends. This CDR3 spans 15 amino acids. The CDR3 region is CATSSGGESNQPQHF. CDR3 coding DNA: TGTGCCACCAGCAGCGGGGGTGAGAGCAATCAGCCCCAGCATTTT.

The CDR3 sequence is CASSRRDRALGANVLTF. The CDR3 DNA is TGTGCCAGCAGCCGAAGGGACAGGGCCCTTGGGGCCAACGTCCTGACTTTC. The chain combines TRBV7-2 with TRBJ2-6, with 9 bases lining up with TRBD1. With 5 bases clipped from V and 3 bases from J, the junction kept 8 bases outside the gene matches. Per the germline V gene, CDR1 is SGHTA and CDR2 is FQGNSA. CDR3 length: 17 amino acids.

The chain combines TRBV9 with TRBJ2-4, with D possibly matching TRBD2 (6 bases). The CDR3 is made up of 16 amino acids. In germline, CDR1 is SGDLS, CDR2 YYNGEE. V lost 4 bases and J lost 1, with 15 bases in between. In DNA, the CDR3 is TGTGCCAGCAGCCCGGGAGATCCTCGGGCCAAAAACATTCAGTACTTC. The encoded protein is CASSPGDPRAKNIQYF.